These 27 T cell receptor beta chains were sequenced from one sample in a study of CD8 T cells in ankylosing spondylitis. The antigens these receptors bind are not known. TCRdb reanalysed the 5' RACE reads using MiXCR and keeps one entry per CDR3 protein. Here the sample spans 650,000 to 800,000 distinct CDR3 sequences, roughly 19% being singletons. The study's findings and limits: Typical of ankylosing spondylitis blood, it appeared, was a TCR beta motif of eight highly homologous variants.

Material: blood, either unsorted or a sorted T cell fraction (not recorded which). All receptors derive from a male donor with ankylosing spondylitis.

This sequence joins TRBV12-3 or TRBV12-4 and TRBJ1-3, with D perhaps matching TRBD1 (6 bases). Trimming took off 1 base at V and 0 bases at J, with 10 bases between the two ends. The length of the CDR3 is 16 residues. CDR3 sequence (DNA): TGTGCCAGCAGTTTAGAGGGGGATCCCTCTGGAAACACCATATATTTT. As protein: CASSLEGDPSGNTIYF.

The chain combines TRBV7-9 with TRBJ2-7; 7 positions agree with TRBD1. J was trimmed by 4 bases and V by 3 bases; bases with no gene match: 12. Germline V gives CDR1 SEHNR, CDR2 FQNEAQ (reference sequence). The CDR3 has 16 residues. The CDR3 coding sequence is TGTGCCAGCAGCTTTTCCGGGGTGGGACAGTGGTACGAGCAGTACTTC. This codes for CASSFSGVGQWYEQYF.

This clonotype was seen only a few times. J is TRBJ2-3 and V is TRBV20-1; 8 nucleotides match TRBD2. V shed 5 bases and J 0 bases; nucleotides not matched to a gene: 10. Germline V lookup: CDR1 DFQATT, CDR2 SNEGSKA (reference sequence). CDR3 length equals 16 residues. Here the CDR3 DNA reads TGCAGTGCTTCGGTAGCGGGAAGCCAGAGCACAGATACGCAGTATTTT. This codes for CSASVAGSQSTDTQYF.

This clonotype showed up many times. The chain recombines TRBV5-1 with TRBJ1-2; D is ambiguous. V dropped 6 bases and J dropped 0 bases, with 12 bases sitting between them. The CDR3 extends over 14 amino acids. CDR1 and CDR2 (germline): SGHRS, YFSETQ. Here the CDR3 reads CASKMNTANYGYTF. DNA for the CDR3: TGCGCCAGCAAAATGAACACCGCTAACTATGGCTACACCTTC.

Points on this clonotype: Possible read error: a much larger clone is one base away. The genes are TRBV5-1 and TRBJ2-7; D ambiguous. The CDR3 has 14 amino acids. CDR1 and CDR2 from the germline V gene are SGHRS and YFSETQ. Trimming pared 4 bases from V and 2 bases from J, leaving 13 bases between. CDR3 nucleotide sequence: TGCGCCAGCAGCGCCGGGTCTTCGACCTACGAGCAGTACTTC. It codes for CASSAGSSTYEQYF.

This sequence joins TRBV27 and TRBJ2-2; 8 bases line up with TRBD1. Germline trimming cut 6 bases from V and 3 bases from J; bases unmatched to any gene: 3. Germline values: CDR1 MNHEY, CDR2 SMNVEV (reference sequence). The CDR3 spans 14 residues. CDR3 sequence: CASRKTGDTGELFF. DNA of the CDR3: TGTGCCAGCAGGAAGACAGGGGACACCGGGGAGCTGTTTTTT.

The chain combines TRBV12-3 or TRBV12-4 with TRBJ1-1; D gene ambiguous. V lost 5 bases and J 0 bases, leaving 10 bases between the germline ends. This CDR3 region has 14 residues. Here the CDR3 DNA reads TGTGCCAGCAGTCCCCGAAGCGTGAACACTGAAGCTTTCTTT. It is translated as CASSPRSVNTEAFF.

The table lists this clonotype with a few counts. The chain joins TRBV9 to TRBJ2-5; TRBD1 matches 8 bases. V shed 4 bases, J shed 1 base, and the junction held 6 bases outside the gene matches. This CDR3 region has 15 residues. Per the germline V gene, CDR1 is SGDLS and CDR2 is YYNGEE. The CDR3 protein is CASSPRTGCQETQYF. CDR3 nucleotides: TGTGCCAGCAGCCCCCGGACAGGGTGCCAAGAGACCCAGTACTTC.

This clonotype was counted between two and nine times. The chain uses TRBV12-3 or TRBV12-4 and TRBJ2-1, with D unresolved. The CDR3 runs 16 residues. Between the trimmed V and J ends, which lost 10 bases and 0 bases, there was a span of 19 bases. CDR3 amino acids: CATRVSEATSYNEQFF. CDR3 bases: TGTGCCACCAGAGTCTCAGAAGCGACCTCCTACAATGAGCAGTTCTTC.

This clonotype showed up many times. In DNA form, the CDR3 reads TGTGCCAGCAGCCTGAAGGAGGGCGCTGAGCAGTTCTTC. This gives the protein CASSLKEGAEQFF. V usage is TRBV12-3 or TRBV12-4 and J usage is TRBJ2-1; D is perhaps TRBD2 (6 bases). Between the trimmed V and J ends, which lost 6 bases and 9 bases, there was a span of 15 bases. CDR3 size: 13 residues.

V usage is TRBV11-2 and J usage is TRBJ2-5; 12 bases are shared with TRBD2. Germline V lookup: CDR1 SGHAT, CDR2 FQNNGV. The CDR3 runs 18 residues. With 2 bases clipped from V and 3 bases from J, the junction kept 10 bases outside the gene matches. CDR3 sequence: CASSLILAGGPTKETQYF. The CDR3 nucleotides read TGTGCCAGCAGCTTAATCCTAGCGGGGGGGCCGACTAAAGAGACCCAGTACTTC.

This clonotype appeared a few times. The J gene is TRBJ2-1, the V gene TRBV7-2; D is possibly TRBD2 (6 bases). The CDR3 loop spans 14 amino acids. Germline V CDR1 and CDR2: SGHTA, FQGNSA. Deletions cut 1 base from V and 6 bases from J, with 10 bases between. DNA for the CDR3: TGTGCCAGCAGCTTAGAATTTAGCGGCAATGAGCAGTTCTTC. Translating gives CASSLEFSGNEQFF. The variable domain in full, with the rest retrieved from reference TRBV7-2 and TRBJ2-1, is GAGVSQSPSNKVTEKGKDVELRCDPISGHTALYWYRQSLGQGLEFLIYFQGNSAPDKSGLPSDRFSAERTGGSVSTLTIQRTQQEDSAVYLCASSLEFSGNEQFFGPGTRLTVL.

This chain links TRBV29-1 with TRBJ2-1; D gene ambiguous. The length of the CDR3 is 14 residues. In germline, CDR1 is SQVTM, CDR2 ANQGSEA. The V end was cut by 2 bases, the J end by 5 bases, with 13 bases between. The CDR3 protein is CSVEQRLTDNEQFF. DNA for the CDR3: TGCAGCGTTGAACAGCGTCTAACAGACAATGAGCAGTTCTTC.

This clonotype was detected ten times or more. CDR3 in amino acids: CASSGRTGLNEQYF. The CDR3 DNA reads TGCGCCAGCAGCGGGAGGACAGGGCTCAACGAGCAGTACTTC. The chain joins TRBV5-1 to TRBJ2-7; 8 nucleotides match TRBD1. The CDR3 runs 14 residues. V lost 4 bases, J lost 5 bases, and 8 bases stayed unmatched. The germline gives CDR1 SGHRS, CDR2 YFSETQ.

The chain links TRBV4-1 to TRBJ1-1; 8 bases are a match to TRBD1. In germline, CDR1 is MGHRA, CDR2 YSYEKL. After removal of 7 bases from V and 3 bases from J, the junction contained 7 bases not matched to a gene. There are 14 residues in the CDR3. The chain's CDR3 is CASKLQGADTEAFF. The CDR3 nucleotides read TGCGCCAGCAAACTCCAGGGGGCGGACACTGAAGCTTTCTTT.

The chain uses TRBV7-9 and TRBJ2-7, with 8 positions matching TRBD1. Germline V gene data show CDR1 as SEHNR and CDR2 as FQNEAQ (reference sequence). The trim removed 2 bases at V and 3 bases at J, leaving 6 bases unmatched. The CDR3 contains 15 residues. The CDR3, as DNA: TGTGCCAGCAGCTTAACGACAGGGGATGGCTACGAGCAGTACTTC. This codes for CASSLTTGDGYEQYF.

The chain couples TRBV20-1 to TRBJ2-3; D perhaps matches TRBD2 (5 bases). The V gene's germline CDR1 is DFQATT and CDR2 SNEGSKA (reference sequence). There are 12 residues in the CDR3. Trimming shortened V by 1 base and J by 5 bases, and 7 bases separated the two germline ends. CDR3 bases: TGCAGTGCTAGAGCGGGAATAGATACGCAGTATTTT. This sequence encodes CSARAGIDTQYF.

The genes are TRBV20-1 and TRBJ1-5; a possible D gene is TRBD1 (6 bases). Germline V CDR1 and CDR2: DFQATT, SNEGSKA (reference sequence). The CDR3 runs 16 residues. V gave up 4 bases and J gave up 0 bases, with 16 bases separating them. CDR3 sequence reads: CSAIGRGSYSNQPQHF. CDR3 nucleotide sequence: TGCAGTGCTATCGGCAGGGGATCTTATAGCAATCAGCCCCAGCATTTT.

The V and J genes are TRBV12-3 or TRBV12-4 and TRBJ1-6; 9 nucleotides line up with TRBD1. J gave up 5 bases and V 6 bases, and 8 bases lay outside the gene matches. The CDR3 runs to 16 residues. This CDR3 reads CASRDTGTGNNSPLHF. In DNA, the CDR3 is TGTGCCAGCAGGGACACCGGGACAGGGAATAATTCACCCCTCCACTTT.

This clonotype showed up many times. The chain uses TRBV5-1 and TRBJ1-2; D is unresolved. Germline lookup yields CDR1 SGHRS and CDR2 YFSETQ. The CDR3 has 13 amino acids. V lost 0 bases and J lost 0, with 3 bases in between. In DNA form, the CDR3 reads TGCGCCAGCAGCTTGGCCCCTAACTATGGCTACACCTTC. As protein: CASSLAPNYGYTF.

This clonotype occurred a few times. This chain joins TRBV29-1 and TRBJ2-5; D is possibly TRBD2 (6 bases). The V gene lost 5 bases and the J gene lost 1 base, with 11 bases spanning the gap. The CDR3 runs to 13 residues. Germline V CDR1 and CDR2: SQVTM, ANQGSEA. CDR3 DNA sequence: TGCAGCGTTCGGAAGGGAGGCCAAGAGACCCAGTACTTC. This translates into CSVRKGGQETQYF.

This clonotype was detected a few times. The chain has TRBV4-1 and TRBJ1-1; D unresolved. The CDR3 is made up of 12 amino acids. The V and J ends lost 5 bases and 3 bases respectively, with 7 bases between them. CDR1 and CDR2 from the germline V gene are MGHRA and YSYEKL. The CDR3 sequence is CASSVGHTEAFF. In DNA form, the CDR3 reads TGCGCCAGCAGCGTCGGGCACACTGAAGCTTTCTTT.

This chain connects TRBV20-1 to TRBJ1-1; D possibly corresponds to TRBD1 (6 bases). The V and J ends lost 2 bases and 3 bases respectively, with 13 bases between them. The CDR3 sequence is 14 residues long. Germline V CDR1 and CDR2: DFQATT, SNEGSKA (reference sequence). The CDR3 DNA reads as TGCAGTGCTAGATACCGGCAGGGGCACACTGAAGCTTTCTTT. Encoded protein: CSARYRQGHTEAFF.

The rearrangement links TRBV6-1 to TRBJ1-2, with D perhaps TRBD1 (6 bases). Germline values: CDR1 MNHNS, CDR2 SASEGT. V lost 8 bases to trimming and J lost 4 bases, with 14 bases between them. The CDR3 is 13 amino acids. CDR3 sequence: CASRRTGSYGYTF. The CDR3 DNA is TGTGCCAGCCGTCGAACAGGGTCCTATGGCTACACCTTC.

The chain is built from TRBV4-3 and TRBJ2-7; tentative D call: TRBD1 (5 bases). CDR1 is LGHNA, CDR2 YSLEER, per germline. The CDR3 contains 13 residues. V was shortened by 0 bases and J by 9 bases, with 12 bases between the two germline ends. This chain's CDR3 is CASSQEFQGGQYF. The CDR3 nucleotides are TGCGCCAGCAGCCAAGAGTTCCAGGGCGGGCAGTACTTC.

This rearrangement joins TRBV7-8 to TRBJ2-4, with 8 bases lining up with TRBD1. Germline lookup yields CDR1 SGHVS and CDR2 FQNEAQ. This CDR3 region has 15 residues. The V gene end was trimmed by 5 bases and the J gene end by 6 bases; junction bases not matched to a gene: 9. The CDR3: CASSLADRVGNIQYF. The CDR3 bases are TGTGCCAGCAGCCTGGCGGACAGGGTCGGAAACATTCAGTACTTC.

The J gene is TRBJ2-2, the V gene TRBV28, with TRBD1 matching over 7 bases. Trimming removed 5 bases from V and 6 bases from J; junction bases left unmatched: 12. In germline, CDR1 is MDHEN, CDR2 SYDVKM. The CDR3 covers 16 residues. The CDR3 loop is CASSPPPPRGPGELFF. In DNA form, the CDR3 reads TGTGCCAGCAGTCCCCCCCCGCCAAGGGGGCCCGGGGAGCTGTTTTTT.